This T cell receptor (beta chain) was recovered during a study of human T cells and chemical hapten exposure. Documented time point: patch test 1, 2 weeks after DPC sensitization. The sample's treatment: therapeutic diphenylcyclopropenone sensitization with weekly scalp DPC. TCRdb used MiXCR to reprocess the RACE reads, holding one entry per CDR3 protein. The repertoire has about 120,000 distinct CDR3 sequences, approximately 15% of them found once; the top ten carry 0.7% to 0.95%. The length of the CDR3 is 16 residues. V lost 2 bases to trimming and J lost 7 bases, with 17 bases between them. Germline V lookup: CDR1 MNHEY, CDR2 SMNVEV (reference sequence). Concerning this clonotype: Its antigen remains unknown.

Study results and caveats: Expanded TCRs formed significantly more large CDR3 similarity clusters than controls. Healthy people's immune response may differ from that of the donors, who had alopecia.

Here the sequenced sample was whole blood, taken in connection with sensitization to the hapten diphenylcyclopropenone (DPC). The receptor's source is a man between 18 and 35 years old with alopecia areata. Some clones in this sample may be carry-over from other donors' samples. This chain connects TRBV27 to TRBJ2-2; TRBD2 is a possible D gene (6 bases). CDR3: CASSLRWALGGGELFF. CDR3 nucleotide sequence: TGTGCCAGCAGTTTACGATGGGCTTTGGGGGGCGGGGAGCTGTTTTTT.